This T cell receptor (beta chain) was sequenced for a study of blood T cell repertoires in COVID-19. Study at large: Samples representing acute and convalescent COVID-19 were sourced from the United States, Italy and Spain.

The ends were cut back, 4 bases at V and 8 bases at J, with 18 bases in the middle. The CDR3 runs to 14 residues. Germline values: CDR1 SGHDT, CDR2 YYEEEE. This clone was detected only once. This table comes from immunoSEQ multiplex PCR, and its TCRdb copy is limited to in-frame clones, with some not included. The top ten clones hold roughly 20% of a sample with 70,000 or so clones, 82% of them seen once. The sequence was obtained from a human donor in a cohort sampled during active COVID-19. The V call is TRBV5-6, the J call TRBJ1-2; D is undetermined. Sequenced: peripheral blood. This chain's CDR3 is CASSPPSAMGGYTF. Written as DNA, the CDR3 is TGTGCCAGCAGCCCCCCCTCCGCTATGGGCGGCTACACCTTC. Supplemented by reference TRBV5-6 and TRBJ1-2, the full variable domain reads DAGVTQSPTHLIKTRGQQVTLRCSPKSGHDTVSWYQQALGQGPQFIFQYYEEEERQRGNFPDRFSGHQFPNYSSELNVNALLLGDSALYLCASSPPSAMGGYTFGSGTRLTVV.